This T cell receptor beta chain was sequenced for a study of T cell responses to AZD1222 COVID-19 vaccine. As for this clone: Its antigen is as yet unknown.

Produced via immunoSEQ multiplex PCR; TCRdb's table is partial and in-frame only. The sample holds around 96,000 clones; roughly 90% are singletons and the top ten take approximately 2.8%. Study-wide results and caveats: Repertoire samples came only from after the peak T cell response. Possibly, clonal diversity was underestimated; donors were largely white British and included more females.

The V segment lost 1 base and the J segment 7 bases; nucleotides outside the gene matches: 7. Germline values: CDR1 LNHDA, CDR2 SQIVND (reference sequence). This CDR3 contains 16 residues. Sequencing was performed on peripheral blood, taken on day 0 of AZD1222 vaccination. The origin of this receptor is an adult in good health. The chain joins TRBV19 to TRBJ2-3; 11 nucleotides line up with TRBD2. The CDR3 sequence: CASSIGGTSGGNTQYF. The CDR3 DNA follows: TGTGCCAGTAGTATAGGAGGTACTAGCGGGGGAAATACGCAGTATTTT.